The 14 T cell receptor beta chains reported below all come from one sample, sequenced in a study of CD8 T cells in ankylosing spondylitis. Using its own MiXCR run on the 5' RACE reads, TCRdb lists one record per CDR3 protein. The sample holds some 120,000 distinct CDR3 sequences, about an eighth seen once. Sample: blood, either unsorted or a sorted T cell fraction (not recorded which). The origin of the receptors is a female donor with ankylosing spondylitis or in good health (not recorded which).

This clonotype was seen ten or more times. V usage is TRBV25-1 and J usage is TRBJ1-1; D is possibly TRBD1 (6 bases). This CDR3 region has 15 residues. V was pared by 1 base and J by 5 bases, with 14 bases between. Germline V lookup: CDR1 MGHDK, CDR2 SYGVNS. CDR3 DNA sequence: TGTGCCAGCAGTGAATCTAAGGGGGTTGAGACTGAAGCTTTCTTT. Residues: CASSESKGVETEAFF.

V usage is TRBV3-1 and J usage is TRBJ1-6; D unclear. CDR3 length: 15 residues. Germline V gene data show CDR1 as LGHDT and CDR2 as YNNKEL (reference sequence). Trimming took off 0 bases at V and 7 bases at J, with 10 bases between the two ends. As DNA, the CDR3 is TGTGCCAGCAGCCAAGATGACGGACCGAATTCACCCCTCCACTTT. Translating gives CASSQDDGPNSPLHF.

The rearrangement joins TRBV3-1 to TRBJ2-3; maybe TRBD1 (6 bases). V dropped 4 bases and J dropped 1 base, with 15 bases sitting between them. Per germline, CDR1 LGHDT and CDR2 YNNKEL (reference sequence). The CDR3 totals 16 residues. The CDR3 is CASSPGTPRGTDTQYF. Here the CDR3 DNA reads TGTGCCAGCAGCCCAGGGACACCGCGGGGCACAGATACGCAGTATTTT.

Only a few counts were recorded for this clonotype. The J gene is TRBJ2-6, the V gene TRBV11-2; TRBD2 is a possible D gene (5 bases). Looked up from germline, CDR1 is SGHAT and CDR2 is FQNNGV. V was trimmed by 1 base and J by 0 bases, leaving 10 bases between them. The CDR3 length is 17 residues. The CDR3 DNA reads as TGTGCCAGCAGCTTAGTAGAGGGATTCTCTGGGGCCAACGTCCTGACTTTC. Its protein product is CASSLVEGFSGANVLTF.

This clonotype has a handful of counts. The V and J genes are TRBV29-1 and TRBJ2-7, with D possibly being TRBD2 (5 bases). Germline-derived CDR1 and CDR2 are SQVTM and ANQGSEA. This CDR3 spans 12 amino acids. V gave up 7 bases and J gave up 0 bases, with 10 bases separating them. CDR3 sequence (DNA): TGCAGCGCCGCTGAGGGCTCCTACGAGCAGTACTTC. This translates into CSAAEGSYEQYF.

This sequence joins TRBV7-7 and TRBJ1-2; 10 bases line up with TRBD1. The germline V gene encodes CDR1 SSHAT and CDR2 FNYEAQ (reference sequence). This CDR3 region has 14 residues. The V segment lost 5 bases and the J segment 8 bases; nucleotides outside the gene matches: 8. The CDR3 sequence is CASSRTGGSEGYTF. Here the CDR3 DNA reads TGTGCCAGCAGCCGGACAGGGGGATCTGAGGGCTACACCTTC. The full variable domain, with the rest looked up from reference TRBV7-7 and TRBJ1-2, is GAGVSQSPRYKVTKRGQDVTLRCDPISSHATLYWYQQALGQGPEFLTYFNYEAQPDKSGLPSDRFSAERPEGSISTLTIQRTEQRDSAMYRCASSRTGGSEGYTFGSGTRLTVV.

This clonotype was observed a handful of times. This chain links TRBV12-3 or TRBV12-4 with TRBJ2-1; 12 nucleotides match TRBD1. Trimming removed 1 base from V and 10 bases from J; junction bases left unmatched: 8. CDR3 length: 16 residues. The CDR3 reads CASSLEGQGARLEQFF. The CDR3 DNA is TGTGCCAGCAGTTTAGAGGGACAGGGGGCTCGTCTGGAGCAGTTCTTC.

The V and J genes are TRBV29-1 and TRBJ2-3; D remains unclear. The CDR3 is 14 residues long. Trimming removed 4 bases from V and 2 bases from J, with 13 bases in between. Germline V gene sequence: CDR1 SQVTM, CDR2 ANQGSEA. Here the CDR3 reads CSVVVRLPTDTQYF. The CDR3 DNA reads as TGCAGCGTTGTGGTCAGACTCCCCACAGATACGCAGTATTTT.

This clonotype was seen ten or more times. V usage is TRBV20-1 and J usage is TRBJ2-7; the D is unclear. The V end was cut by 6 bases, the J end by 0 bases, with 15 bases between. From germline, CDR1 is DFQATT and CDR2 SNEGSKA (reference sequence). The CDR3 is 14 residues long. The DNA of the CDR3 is TGCAGTGCCCAAGTAGGTTTCGCCTCCTACGAGCAGTACTTC. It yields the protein CSAQVGFASYEQYF.

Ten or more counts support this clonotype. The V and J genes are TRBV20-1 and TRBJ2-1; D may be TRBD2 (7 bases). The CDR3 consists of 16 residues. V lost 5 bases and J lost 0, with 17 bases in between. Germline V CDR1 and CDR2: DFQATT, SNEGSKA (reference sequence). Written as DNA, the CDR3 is TGCAGTGCTCCCCGGCCGGCGGGGGCCTCCTACAATGAGCAGTTCTTC. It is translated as CSAPRPAGASYNEQFF.

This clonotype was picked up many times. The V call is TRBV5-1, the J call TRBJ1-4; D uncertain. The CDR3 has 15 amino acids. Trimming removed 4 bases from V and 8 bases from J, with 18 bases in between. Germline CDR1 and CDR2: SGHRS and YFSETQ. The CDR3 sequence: CASSLSQNLAEKLFF. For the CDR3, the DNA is TGCGCCAGCAGCCTCAGCCAGAATTTGGCGGAAAAACTGTTTTTT.

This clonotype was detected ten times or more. As DNA, the CDR3 is TGCGCCAGCAGTGACGGGTCTAGCAACAATGAGCAGTTCTTC. Its protein is CASSDGSSNNEQFF. V and J are TRBV10-2 and TRBJ2-1; a possible D gene is TRBD2 (5 bases). Germline CDR1 WSHSY, CDR2 SAAADI. CDR3 length: 14 residues. Trimming shortened V by 3 bases and J by 5 bases, and 11 bases separated the two germline ends.

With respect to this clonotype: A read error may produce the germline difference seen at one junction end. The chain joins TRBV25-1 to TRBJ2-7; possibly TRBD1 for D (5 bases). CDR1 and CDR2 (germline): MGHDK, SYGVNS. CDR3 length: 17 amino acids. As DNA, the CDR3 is TGTGCCACCAGTCTAGACGGAAGGGGATCTGCCTCCTACGAGCAGTACTTC. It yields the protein CATSLDGRGSASYEQYF.

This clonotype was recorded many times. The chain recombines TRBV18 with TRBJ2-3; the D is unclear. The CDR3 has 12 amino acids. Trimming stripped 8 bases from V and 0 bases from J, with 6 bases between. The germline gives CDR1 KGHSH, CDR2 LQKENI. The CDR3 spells CASSPSTDTQYF. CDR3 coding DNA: TGTGCCAGCAGCCCCAGCACAGATACGCAGTATTTT.